The clone carrying this T cell receptor (beta chain) was observed a few times. The antigen is unknown. With 60 Vbeta and 13 Jbeta primers, the PCR was carried out. Clones were sequenced by immunoSEQ multiplex PCR, and TCRdb holds only the in-frame ones, with some missing. The sample includes over 60,000 clones, 75% of them seen just once. This record comes from a study of cytomegalovirus exposure and HLA in healthy donors. Looking at the study overall: Among some 400 genotyped donors, around 82% fell in the Caucasian-associated ancestry cluster.

The CDR3 extends over 12 amino acids. Per the germline V gene, CDR1 is SNHLY and CDR2 is FYNNEI. V was cut by 5 bases and J by 7 bases, with 9 bases left in between. Findings and caveats of the study: V- and J-gene trimming in TCR beta was tied to a missense DCLRE1C variant by an analysis performed later. No immune exposure information besides CMV serostatus was available.

Sequences were obtained from PBMCs. The genes are TRBV2 and TRBJ2-1, with a possible D match to TRBD1 (6 bases). The clonotype comes from an older man in good health and CMV-seronegative. CDR3 sequence: CASSFTGNEQFF. The CDR3 DNA reads as TGTGCCAGCAGTTTTACAGGGAATGAGCAGTTCTTC.